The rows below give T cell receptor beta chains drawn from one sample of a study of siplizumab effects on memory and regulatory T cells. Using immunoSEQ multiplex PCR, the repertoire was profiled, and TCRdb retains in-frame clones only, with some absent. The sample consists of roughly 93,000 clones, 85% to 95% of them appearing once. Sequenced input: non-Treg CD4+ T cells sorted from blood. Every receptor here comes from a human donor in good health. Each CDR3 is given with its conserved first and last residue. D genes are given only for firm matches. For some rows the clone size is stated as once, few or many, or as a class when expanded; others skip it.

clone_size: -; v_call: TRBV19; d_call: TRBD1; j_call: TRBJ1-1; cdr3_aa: CASVPRDRVVTEAFF; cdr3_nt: TGTGCCAGCGTCCCCCGGGACAGGGTCGTCACTGAAGCTTTCTTT
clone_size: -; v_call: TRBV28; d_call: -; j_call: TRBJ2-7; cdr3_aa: CASYTSRPPYEQYF; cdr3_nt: TGTGCCAGTTACACTAGCCGACCACCCTACGAGCAGTACTTC
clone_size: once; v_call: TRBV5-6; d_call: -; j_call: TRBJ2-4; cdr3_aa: CASSFLGSGNIQYF; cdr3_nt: TGTGCCAGCAGCTTCTTAGGTAGCGGAAACATTCAGTACTTC
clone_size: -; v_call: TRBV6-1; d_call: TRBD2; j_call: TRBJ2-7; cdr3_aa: CASSEVGSGKPYEQYF; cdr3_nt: TGTGCCAGCAGTGAAGTAGGTAGCGGGAAGCCCTACGAGCAGTACTTC
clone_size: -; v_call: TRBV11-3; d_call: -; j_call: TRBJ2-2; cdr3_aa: CASSLEVNTGELFF; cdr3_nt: TGTGCCAGCAGCTTAGAGGTTAACACCGGGGAGCTGTTTTTT
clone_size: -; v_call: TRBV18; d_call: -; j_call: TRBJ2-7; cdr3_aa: CASSPPDARAYEQYF; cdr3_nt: TGTGCCAGCTCACCACCAGACGCCAGGGCCTACGAGCAGTACTTC
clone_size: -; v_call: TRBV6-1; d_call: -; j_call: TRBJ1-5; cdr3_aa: CATEDHQPQHF; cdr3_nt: TGTGCCACTGAGGACCATCAGCCCCAGCATTTT
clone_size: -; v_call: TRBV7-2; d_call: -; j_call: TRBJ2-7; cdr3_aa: CASSLGQSRLSYEQYF; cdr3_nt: TGTGCCAGCAGCTTAGGACAGTCGCGTCTCTCCTACGAGCAGTACTTC
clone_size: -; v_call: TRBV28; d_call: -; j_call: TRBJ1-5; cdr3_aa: CASSPHTLQPQHF; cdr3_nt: TGTGCCAGCAGTCCTCATACGCTCCAGCCCCAGCATTTT
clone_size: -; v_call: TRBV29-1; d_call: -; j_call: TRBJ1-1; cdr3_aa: CSAGENTEAFF; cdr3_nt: TGCAGCGCCGGCGAGAACACTGAAGCTTTCTTT
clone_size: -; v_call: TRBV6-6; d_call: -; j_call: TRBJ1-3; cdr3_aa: CASSYSDSGNTIYF; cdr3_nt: TGTGCCAGCAGTTACTCTGACTCTGGAAACACCATATATTTT
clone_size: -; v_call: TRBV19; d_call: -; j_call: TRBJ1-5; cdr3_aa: CASNRADLSNQPQHF; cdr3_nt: TGTGCCAGTAATAGGGCAGACCTTAGCAATCAGCCCCAGCATTTT
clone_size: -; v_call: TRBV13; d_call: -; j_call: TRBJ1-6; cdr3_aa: CASSGRGQGGGSSPLHF; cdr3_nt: TGTGCCAGCAGCGGTCGGGGCCAGGGAGGCGGGAGTTCACCCCTCCACTTT
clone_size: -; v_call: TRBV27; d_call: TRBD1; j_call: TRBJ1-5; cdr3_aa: CASSLSGLGGGAGNQPQHF; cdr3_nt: TGTGCCAGCAGTTTATCAGGGCTAGGAGGGGGCGCGGGCAATCAGCCCCAGCATTTT
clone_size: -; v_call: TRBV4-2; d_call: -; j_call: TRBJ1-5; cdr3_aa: CASSQDRPYSNQPQHF; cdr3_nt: TGTGCCAGCAGCCAAGATAGACCGTATAGCAATCAGCCCCAGCATTTT
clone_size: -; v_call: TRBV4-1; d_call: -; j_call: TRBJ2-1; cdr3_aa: CASRGVRGPNYNEQFF; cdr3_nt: TGCGCCAGCAGAGGGGTTCGAGGCCCAAACTACAATGAGCAGTTCTTC
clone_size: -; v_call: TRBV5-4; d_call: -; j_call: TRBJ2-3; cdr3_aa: CASTLLLSTDTQYF; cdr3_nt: TGTGCCAGCACCCTACTCCTTAGCACAGATACGCAGTATTTT
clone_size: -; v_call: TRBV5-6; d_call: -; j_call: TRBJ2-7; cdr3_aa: CASSWVGDRTYEQYF; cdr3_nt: TGTGCCAGCAGCTGGGTGGGGGACCGTACCTACGAGCAGTACTTC
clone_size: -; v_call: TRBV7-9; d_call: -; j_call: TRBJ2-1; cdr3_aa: CASSPNQGYEQFF; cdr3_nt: TGTGCCAGCAGCCCTAACCAGGGATACGAGCAGTTCTTC
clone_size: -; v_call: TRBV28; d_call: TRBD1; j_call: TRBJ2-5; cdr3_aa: CASIRDRAQETQYF; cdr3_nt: TGTGCCAGTATCCGGGACAGGGCCCAAGAGACCCAGTACTTC
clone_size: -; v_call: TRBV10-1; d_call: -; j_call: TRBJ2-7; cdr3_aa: CASSESFSGSEQYF; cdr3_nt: TGCGCCAGCAGTGAGTCGTTCTCGGGGTCTGAGCAGTACTTC
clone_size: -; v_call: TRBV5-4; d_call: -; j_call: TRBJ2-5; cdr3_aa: CASSLVMGYSTQQETQYF; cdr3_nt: TGTGCCAGCAGCTTGGTGATGGGGTATTCCACCCAACAAGAGACCCAGTACTTC
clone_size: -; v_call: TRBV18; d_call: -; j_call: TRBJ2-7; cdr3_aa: CASSPPGAGIYPYEQYF; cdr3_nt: TGTGCCAGCTCACCACCGGGGGCGGGAATATATCCCTACGAGCAGTACTTC
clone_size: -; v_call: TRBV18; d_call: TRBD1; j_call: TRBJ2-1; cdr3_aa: CASSPDRGEYNEQFF; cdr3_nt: TGTGCCAGCTCACCAGACAGGGGGGAATACAATGAGCAGTTCTTC
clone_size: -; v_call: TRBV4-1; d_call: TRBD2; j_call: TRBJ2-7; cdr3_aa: CASSRLREEYEQYF; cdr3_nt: TGCGCCAGCAGCCGTCTCCGGGAGGAATACGAGCAGTACTTC
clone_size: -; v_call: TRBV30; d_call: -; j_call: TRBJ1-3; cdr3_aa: CAWSAAEYSGNTIYF; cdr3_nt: TGTGCCTGGAGTGCAGCTGAATACTCTGGAAACACCATATATTTT
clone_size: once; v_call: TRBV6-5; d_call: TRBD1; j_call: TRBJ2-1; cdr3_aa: CASRRDRFNEQFF; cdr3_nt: TGTGCCAGCAGGAGGGACAGGTTCAATGAGCAGTTCTTC
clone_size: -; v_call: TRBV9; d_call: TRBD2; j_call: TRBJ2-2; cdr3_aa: CASSVLAGNTGELFF; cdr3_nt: TGTGCCAGCAGCGTACTAGCGGGAAATACCGGGGAGCTGTTTTTT
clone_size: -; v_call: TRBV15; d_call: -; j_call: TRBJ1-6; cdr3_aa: CATSREQGNSPLHF; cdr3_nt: TGTGCCACCAGCAGAGAGCAGGGGAATTCACCCCTCCACTTT
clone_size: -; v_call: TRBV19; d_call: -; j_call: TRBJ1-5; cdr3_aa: CASSMAGSQPQHF; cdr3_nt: TGTGCCAGTAGTATGGCAGGGTCTCAGCCCCAGCATTTT
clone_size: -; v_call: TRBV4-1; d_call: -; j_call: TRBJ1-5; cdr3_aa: CASSPITRGRKQPQHF; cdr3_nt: TGCGCCAGCAGCCCAATTACCCGTGGACGAAAGCAGCCCCAGCATTTT
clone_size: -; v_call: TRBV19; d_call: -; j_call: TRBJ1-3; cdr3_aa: CASSRSGGTGNTIYF; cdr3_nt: TGTGCCAGTAGTAGATCTGGGGGAACTGGAAACACCATATATTTT
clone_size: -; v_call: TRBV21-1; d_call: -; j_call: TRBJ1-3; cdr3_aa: CASSKGTGEVYGNTIYF; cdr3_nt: TGTGCCAGCAGCAAAGGAACAGGGGAAGTGTATGGAAACACCATATATTTT
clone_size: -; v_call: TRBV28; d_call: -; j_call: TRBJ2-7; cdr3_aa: CASSLSQGSYEQYF; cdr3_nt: TGTGCCAGCAGTTTATCCCAGGGATCCTACGAGCAGTACTTC
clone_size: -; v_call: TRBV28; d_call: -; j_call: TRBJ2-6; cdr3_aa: CASSLRRQTGANVLTF; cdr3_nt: TGTGCCAGCAGTTTGCGGAGACAAACTGGGGCCAACGTCCTGACTTTC
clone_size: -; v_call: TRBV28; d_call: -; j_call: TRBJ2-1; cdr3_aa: CALAGDRVRNEQFF; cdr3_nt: TGTGCCTTGGCTGGGGACCGCGTGCGGAATGAGCAGTTCTTC
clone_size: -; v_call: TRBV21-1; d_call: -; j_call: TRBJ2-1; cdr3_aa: CASSKLRVESLAGEKLKGNEQFF; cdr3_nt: TGTGCCAGCAGCAAATTAAGAGTTGAGTCGCTAGCGGGAGAAAAATTGAAGGGCAATGAGCAGTTCTTC
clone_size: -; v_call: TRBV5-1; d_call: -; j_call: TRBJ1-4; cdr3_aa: CASSLRTAHEKLFF; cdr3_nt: TGCGCCAGCAGCTTGAGGACAGCCCATGAAAAACTGTTTTTT
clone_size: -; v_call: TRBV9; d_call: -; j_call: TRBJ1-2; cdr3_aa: CASSVFPGGYGYTF; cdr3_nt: TGTGCCAGCAGCGTCTTTCCGGGCGGCTATGGCTACACCTTC
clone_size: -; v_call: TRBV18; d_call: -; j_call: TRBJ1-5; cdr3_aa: CASSPPGVWGNQPQHF; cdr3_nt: TGTGCCAGCTCACCCCCTGGGGTGTGGGGCAATCAGCCCCAGCATTTT
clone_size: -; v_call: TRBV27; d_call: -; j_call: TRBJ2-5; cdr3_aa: CASMRGTQETQYF; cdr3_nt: TGTGCCAGCATGCGGGGCACCCAAGAGACCCAGTACTTC
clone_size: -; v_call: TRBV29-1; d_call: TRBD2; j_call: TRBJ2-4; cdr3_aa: CSGGGGLTKNIQYF; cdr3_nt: TGCAGCGGTGGCGGGGGACTTACCAAAAACATTCAGTACTTC
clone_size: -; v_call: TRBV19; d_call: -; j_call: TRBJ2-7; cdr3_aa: CASSNQATGSYEQYF; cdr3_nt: TGTGCCAGTAGTAATCAAGCAACGGGGTCCTACGAGCAGTACTTC
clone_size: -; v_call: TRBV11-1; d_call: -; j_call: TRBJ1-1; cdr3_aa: CASSFKTTGTNTEAFF; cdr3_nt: TGTGCCAGCAGCTTCAAAACGACCGGGACGAACACTGAAGCTTTCTTT
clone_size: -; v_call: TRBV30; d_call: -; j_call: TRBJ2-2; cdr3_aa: CAWSPHGRQIPGELFF; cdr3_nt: TGTGCCTGGAGTCCTCACGGGCGTCAGATCCCCGGGGAGCTGTTTTTT
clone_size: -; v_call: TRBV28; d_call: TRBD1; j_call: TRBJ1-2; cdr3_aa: CARRRPADRGSNGYTF; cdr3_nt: TGTGCCAGAAGAAGGCCCGCTGACAGGGGCTCGAATGGCTACACCTTC